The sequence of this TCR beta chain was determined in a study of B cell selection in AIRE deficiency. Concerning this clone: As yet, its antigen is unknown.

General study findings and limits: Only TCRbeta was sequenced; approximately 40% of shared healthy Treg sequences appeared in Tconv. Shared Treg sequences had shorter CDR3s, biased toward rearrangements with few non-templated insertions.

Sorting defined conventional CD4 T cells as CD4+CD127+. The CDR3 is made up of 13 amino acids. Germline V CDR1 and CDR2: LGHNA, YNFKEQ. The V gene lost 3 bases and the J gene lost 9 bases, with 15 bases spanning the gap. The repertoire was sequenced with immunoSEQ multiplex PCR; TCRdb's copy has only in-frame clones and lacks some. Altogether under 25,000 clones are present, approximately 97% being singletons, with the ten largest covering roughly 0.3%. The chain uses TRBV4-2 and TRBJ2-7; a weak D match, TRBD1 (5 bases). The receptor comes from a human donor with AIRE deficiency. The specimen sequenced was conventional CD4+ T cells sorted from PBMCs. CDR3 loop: CASSQMTASPQYF. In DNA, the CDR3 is TGTGCCAGCAGCCAGATGACAGCCTCTCCGCAGTACTTC.